The sequence of this TCR beta chain was determined in a study of shared clonotypes between healthy human individuals. The CDR3 is made up of 14 amino acids. The V and J ends lost 6 bases and 6 bases respectively, with 14 bases between them. CDR1 is SNHLY, CDR2 FYNNEI, per germline. Generated by immunoSEQ multiplex PCR, the TCRdb table keeps only in-frame clones and is missing some. The data contain under 2.5 million clones, under 95% of them singletons. This TCR was sampled from a man younger than 35 in good health. Some clones in this sample may be carry-over from other donors' samples. The rearrangement links TRBV2 to TRBJ2-2; tentative D call: TRBD1 (5 bases). Sequenced: naive CD4+ T cells from PBMCs. Indicated subset: CD45RA+ positively selected. The CDR3 bases are TGTGCCAGCAGGGACCAGGGCATTCCCGGGGAGCTGTTTTTT. As protein: CASRDQGIPGELFF.